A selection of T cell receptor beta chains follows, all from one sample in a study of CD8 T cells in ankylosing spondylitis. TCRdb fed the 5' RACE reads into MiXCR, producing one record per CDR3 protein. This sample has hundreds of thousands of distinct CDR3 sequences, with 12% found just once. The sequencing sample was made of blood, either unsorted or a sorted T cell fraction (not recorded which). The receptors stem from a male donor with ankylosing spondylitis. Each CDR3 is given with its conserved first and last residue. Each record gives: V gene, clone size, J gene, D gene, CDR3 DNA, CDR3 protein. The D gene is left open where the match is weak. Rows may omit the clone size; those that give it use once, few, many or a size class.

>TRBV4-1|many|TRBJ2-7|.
TGCGCCAGCAGTAACATTGGGCGATCCAGGATCTACGAGCAGTACTTC
CASSNIGRSRIYEQYF
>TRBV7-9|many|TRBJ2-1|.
TGTGCCAGCAGCGTCGGGTGGAATGAGCAGTTCTTC
CASSVGWNEQFF
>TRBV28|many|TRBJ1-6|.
TGTGCCAGCAGTTTAGCCAGTCGGATTCTATCACCCCTCCACTTT
CASSLASRILSPLHF
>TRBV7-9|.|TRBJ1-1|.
TGTGCCAGCAGCCCCCCCGACTGGAAGGGGCAGACTGAAGCTTTCTTT
CASSPPDWKGQTEAFF
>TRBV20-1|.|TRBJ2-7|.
TGCAGTGCTAGGAGGTCTGGCGAGCAGTACTTC
CSARRSGEQYF
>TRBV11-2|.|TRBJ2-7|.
TGTGCCAGCAGCTTAGCGGCAAGGCTAGCTCGTGACGAGCAGTACTTC
CASSLAARLARDEQYF
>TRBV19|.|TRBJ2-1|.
TGTGCCAGTAGGGTGGGCAGGGAAATTTACAATGAGCAGTTCTTC
CASRVGREIYNEQFF
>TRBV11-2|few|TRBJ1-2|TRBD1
TGTGCCAGCAGCTTACAGCGGACAGGTTCCACCTTC
CASSLQRTGSTF
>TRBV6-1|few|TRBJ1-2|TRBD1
TGTGCCAGCAGTCAACACGGGACAGGGGGCAGCTATGGCTACACCTTC
CASSQHGTGGSYGYTF
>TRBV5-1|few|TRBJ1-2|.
TGCGCCAGCAGCTTAGTTGCAGCCCACTATGGCTACACCTTC
CASSLVAAHYGYTF
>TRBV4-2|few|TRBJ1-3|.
TGTGCCAGCAGCCAAGAGGAGGGTTCTGGAAACACCATATATTTT
CASSQEEGSGNTIYF